This entry lists 18 T cell receptor beta chains sequenced from one sample in a study of blood T cell repertoires in COVID-19. Clones were sequenced by immunoSEQ multiplex PCR, and TCRdb holds only the in-frame ones, with some missing. The sample contains 300,000 to 450,000 clones, 85% to 90% of which appear only once. Specimen: PBMCs or T cells enriched from blood (not recorded which). These receptors originate from a woman aged 25 to 39 who had been exposed to COVID-19.

This clone was seen only a few times. The V call is TRBV4-2, the J call TRBJ2-2; TRBD1 aligns across 9 bases. J was trimmed by 7 bases and V by 3 bases; bases with no gene match: 9. Germline CDR1 and CDR2: LGHNA and YNFKEQ. CDR3 length: 16 amino acids. The CDR3 DNA follows: TGTGCCAGCAGCCACAACCGACAGGGGGGAGGCGGGGAGCTGTTTTTT. It codes for CASSHNRQGGGGELFF.

The chain combines TRBV5-1 with TRBJ1-4; D might be TRBD1 (6 bases). CDR3 size: 14 residues. Trimming took off 7 bases at V and 5 bases at J, with 15 bases between the two ends. CDR1 SGHRS and CDR2 YFSETQ come from the germline V gene. The CDR3 sequence is CASREGGTNEKLFF. The CDR3 DNA reads as TGCGCCAGCCGCGAGGGGGGGACGAATGAAAAACTGTTTTTT.

The gene calls are TRBV6-5 and TRBJ1-2; TRBD1 matches at 10 bases. CDR1 MNHEY and CDR2 SVGAGI come from the germline V gene. Trimming at V came to 6 bases and at J to 6 bases, leaving 10 bases not matched to a gene. The CDR3 contains 15 residues. The CDR3 here is CASRHLGTGDNGYTF. In DNA, the CDR3 is TGTGCCAGCAGGCACCTCGGGACAGGGGACAATGGCTACACCTTC.

CDR3 in amino acids: CASSLGTGLTQPQHF. The DNA of the CDR3 is TGTGCCAGCAGCTTAGGGACAGGGCTTACTCAGCCCCAGCATTTT. The chain carries TRBV7-8 and TRBJ1-5; 8 nucleotides match TRBD1. Losses at the gene ends were 1 base for V and 6 bases for J; bases not matched to a gene: 5. The germline gives CDR1 SGHVS, CDR2 FQNEAQ. The CDR3 consists of 15 residues.

The gene calls are TRBV5-5 and TRBJ2-2; 12 bases map to TRBD2. The CDR3 spans 17 residues. Germline V gene data show CDR1 as SGHKS and CDR2 as YYEKEE (reference sequence). Trimming removed 3 bases from V and 4 bases from J; junction bases left unmatched: 7. CDR3 DNA sequence: TGTGCCAGCAGCTCGCCACTAGCGGGAGGCATCACCGGGGAGCTGTTTTTT. Its translation: CASSSPLAGGITGELFF.

The chain couples TRBV5-3 to TRBJ2-6; the D is unclear. TRBV5-3 has ORF status, its function being uncertain. This CDR3 spans 16 amino acids. The ends were cut back, 3 bases at V and 1 base at J, with 11 bases in the middle. CDR3 DNA sequence: TGTGCCAGAAGCTCGGGTATCTGGTCTGGGGCCAACGTCCTGACTTTC. Its translation is CARSSGIWSGANVLTF.

The chain recombines TRBV12-5 with TRBJ2-1; 11 bases line up with TRBD2. The germline CDR1 and CDR2 sequences are LGHNT and FRNRAP. J was trimmed by 2 bases and V by 7 bases; bases with no gene match: 10. This CDR3 comprises 17 residues. The CDR3 is CASAPEPGLAAYNEQFF. The CDR3 DNA reads TGTGCTAGTGCCCCCGAGCCGGGACTAGCGGCCTACAATGAGCAGTTCTTC.

V is TRBV28 and J is TRBJ2-6; D is ambiguous. Per the germline V gene, CDR1 is MDHEN and CDR2 is SYDVKM. V dropped 6 bases and J dropped 4 bases, with 13 bases sitting between them. This CDR3 comprises 15 residues. The CDR3 loop reads CASRLYRSGANVLTF. In DNA form, the CDR3 reads TGTGCCAGCAGGCTGTACAGATCCGGGGCCAACGTCCTGACTTTC.

This clone was picked up a small number of times. The chain employs TRBV5-4 and TRBJ1-4; TRBD1 agrees at 7 bases. After removal of 0 bases from V and 5 bases from J, the junction contained 10 bases not matched to a gene. The CDR3 has 17 residues. Germline CDR1 and CDR2: SGHNT and YYREEE (reference sequence). The CDR3, as DNA: TGTGCCAGCAGCTTGGGCCCTCGACAGGGAGGAAATGAAAAACTGTTTTTT. It yields the protein CASSLGPRQGGNEKLFF.

The chain is built from TRBV9 and TRBJ2-7; 7 bases are shared with TRBD2. CDR1 is SGDLS and CDR2 is YYNGEE in the germline V gene. V shed 0 bases, J shed 2 bases, and the junction held 5 bases outside the gene matches. There are 15 residues in the CDR3. The CDR3 region is CASSVGPSGTYEQYF. CDR3 DNA sequence: TGTGCCAGCAGCGTAGGGCCTAGCGGCACCTACGAGCAGTACTTC.

This sequence joins TRBV10-1 and TRBJ2-1; D may be TRBD2 (6 bases). Looked up from germline, CDR1 is WNHNN and CDR2 is SYGVQD (reference sequence). There are 15 residues in the CDR3. V was pared by 0 bases and J by 9 bases, with 15 bases between. The CDR3 is CASSESTVLGGEQFF. CDR3 nucleotides: TGCGCCAGCAGTGAGTCGACCGTCTTGGGGGGTGAGCAGTTCTTC.

The chain has TRBV7-9 and TRBJ1-2; D ambiguous. Germline CDR1 SEHNR, CDR2 FQNEAQ (reference sequence). V lost 5 bases to trimming and J lost 5 bases, with 15 bases between them. The CDR3 is 14 amino acids. CDR3 sequence: CASSLDSVFYGYTF. The CDR3 bases are TGTGCCAGCAGCCTCGATTCGGTGTTTTATGGCTACACCTTC.

The chain combines TRBV2 with TRBJ2-1; TRBD2 matches at 14 bases. Losses at the gene ends were 4 bases for V and 9 bases for J; bases not matched to a gene: 2. Germline assignment: CDR1 SNHLY and CDR2 FYNNEI. The CDR3 is 14 amino acids. In DNA, the CDR3 is TGTGCCAGCAGTGGACTAGCGGGAGGGCTTGAGCAGTTCTTC. Residues: CASSGLAGGLEQFF.

This chain joins TRBV28 and TRBJ2-4; 10 positions match TRBD1. V was clipped by 7 bases and J by 9 bases; unmatched bases: 6. Per germline, CDR1 MDHEN and CDR2 SYDVKM. The CDR3 covers 13 residues. CDR3 amino acids: CASIPGDRGIQYF. The CDR3 bases are TGTGCCAGCATTCCTGGGGACAGGGGCATTCAGTACTTC.

This chain connects TRBV7-8 to TRBJ1-2; 9 positions agree with TRBD1. Germline CDR1 SGHVS, CDR2 FQNEAQ. Trimming removed 5 bases from V and 7 bases from J; junction bases left unmatched: 5. This CDR3 contains 13 residues. The CDR3 is CASSAGQGSGYTF. CDR3 DNA sequence: TGTGCCAGCAGCGCCGGACAGGGGAGTGGCTACACCTTC.

This chain joins TRBV27 and TRBJ1-4; 11 bases fit TRBD1. This CDR3 has 16 residues. CDR1 is MNHEY and CDR2 is SMNVEV in the germline V gene (reference sequence). The ends lost 10 bases at V and 4 bases at J; junction bases unmatched: 11. CDR3 amino acids: CATPPGQGGNNEKLFF. CDR3 bases: TGTGCCACCCCCCCGGGACAGGGGGGAAATAATGAAAAACTGTTTTTT.

The V gene is TRBV27, the J gene TRBJ2-7; no clear D. Germline V gene data show CDR1 as MNHEY and CDR2 as SMNVEV (reference sequence). Trimming pared 6 bases from V and 4 bases from J, leaving 13 bases between. The CDR3 contains 13 residues. The CDR3 bases are TGTGCCAGCAGCACCTCGACTGGATACGAGCAGTACTTC. Translated: CASSTSTGYEQYF.

The chain combines TRBV18 with TRBJ2-7; perhaps TRBD1 as D (6 bases). From germline, CDR1 is KGHSH and CDR2 LQKENI. The CDR3 runs to 15 residues. V was trimmed by 0 bases and J by 2 bases, leaving 11 bases between them. The CDR3 is CASSPPQGGTYEQYF. As DNA, the CDR3 is TGTGCCAGCTCACCACCGCAAGGGGGTACCTACGAGCAGTACTTC. The full variable domain, in which reference TRBV18 and TRBJ2-7 provide the parts outside the CDR3, is NAGVMQNPRHLVRRRGQEARLRCSPMKGHSHVYWYRQLPEEGLKFMVYLQKENIIDESGMPKERFSAEFPKEGPSILRIQQVVRGDSAAYFCASSPPQGGTYEQYFGPGTRLTVT.